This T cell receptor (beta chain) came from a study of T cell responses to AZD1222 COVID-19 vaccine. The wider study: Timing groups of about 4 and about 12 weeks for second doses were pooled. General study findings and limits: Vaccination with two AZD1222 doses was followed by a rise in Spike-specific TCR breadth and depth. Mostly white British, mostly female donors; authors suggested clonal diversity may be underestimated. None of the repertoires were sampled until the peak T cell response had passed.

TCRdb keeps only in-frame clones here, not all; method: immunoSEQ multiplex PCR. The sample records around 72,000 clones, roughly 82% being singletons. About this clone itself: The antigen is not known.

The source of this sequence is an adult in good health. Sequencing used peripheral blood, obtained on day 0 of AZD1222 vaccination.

CDR3 DNA: TGTGCCAGCAGGCGACAGGGAGAGCAGTACTTC. This translates into CASRRQGEQYF. J is TRBJ2-7 and V is TRBV6-5, with 7 bases lining up with TRBD1. There are 11 residues in the CDR3. J gave up 7 bases and V 6 bases, and 3 bases lay outside the gene matches. CDR1 and CDR2 from the germline V gene are MNHEY and SVGAGI.